These 25 T cell receptor beta chains share one sample of origin, sequenced in a study of CD8+ T cells in alopecia areata. Sequencing relied on a cDNA template that was reverse transcribed from extracted RNA. The table came from immunoSEQ multiplex PCR; TCRdb's copy has only in-frame clones and leaves some out. The table has around 250,000 clones, roughly two thirds seen once; the top ten hold approximately 1.2%. The sample consisted of CD4+ T cells sorted from blood, taken at week 0. The receptors were sampled from a human donor with alopecia areata.

This clone appeared once. V and J are TRBV30 and TRBJ1-1; 8 nucleotides match TRBD1. The junction had 10 bases not matched to a gene; V was cut back by 4 bases and J by 3 bases. Germline V CDR1 and CDR2: GTSNPN, SVGIG (reference sequence). This CDR3 is 15 amino acids long. CDR3 residues: CAWTVLGTGDTEAFF. The CDR3 nucleotides are TGTGCCTGGACTGTTCTAGGGACAGGAGACACTGAAGCTTTCTTT.

V and J are TRBV6-6 and TRBJ2-2, with a possible D match to TRBD2 (5 bases). V dropped 6 bases and J dropped 6 bases, with 14 bases sitting between them. Germline V lookup: CDR1 MNHNY, CDR2 SVGAGI (reference sequence). There are 14 residues in the CDR3. The CDR3 nucleotides are TGTGCCAGCAGGGAAGGTGCGGGCCCCGGGGAGCTGTTTTTT. Translating gives CASREGAGPGELFF.

For the CDR3, the DNA is TGTGCCAGCAGTAAAAAGGGGGCAGGCGATGAAAAACTGTTTTTT. It encodes CASSKKGAGDEKLFF. V and J are TRBV6-5 and TRBJ1-4, with TRBD1 matching 7 bases. The germline CDR1 and CDR2 sequences are MNHEY and SVGAGI. The CDR3 is 15 amino acids. Trimming took 5 bases from V and 6 from J; bases not matched to a gene: 9.

V usage is TRBV9 and J usage is TRBJ2-6; TRBD1 is a possible D gene (5 bases). There are 15 residues in the CDR3. Per germline, CDR1 SGDLS and CDR2 YYNGEE. V lost 5 bases and J lost 1, with 10 bases in between. CDR3: CASSLKGSGANVLTF. CDR3 bases: TGTGCCAGCAGTTTAAAGGGGTCTGGGGCCAACGTCCTGACTTTC.

In the case of this clone: The sample contains more than one DNA sequence encoding this CDR3. The chain joins TRBV6-5 to TRBJ2-1; D not certain. The CDR3 length is 13 residues. Germline values: CDR1 MNHEY, CDR2 SVGAGI. The V end lost 4 bases, the J end lost 7 bases, and 11 bases lay between the germline ends. CDR3 bases: TGTGCCAGCAGTTCCCTGGGTAGGAATGAGCAGTTCTTC. Its protein product is CASSSLGRNEQFF.

This clone has more than one count but fewer than ten. The sample contains more than one DNA sequence encoding this CDR3. V is TRBV30 and J is TRBJ1-5; D call uncertain. Germline CDR1 reads GTSNPN; CDR2 reads SVGIG (reference sequence). The CDR3 has 12 amino acids. V lost 0 bases and J 7 bases, leaving 7 bases between the germline ends. The CDR3 reads CAWSVRGQPQHF. The CDR3 nucleotides are TGTGCCTGGAGTGTACGGGGACAGCCCCAGCATTTT.

The J gene is TRBJ1-2, the V gene TRBV30; 8 bases fit TRBD1. V was pared by 2 bases and J by 7 bases, with 6 bases of the junction left unmatched. Germline CDR1 is GTSNPN and CDR2 is SVGIG (reference sequence). The CDR3 loop spans 13 amino acids. For the CDR3, the DNA is TGTGCCTGGAGTTCCATCGGACAGGGTGGCTACACCTTC. This gives the protein CAWSSIGQGGYTF.

This chain links TRBV29-1 with TRBJ2-2, with D perhaps TRBD1 (5 bases). Germline V gene lookup returns CDR1 SQVTM and CDR2 ANQGSEA. The CDR3 is 14 amino acids. Deletions cut 4 bases from V and 1 base from J, with 10 bases between. The CDR3 DNA is TGCAGCGTTGGGAACAGGAAGAACACCGGGGAGCTGTTTTTT. This codes for CSVGNRKNTGELFF.

The DNA for the CDR3 is TGTGCCTGGAGTGTCTGGGCAGGGCCCTCACCCCTCCACTTT. This translates into CAWSVWAGPSPLHF. The chain couples TRBV30 to TRBJ1-6; D might be TRBD1 (5 bases). Trimming removed 0 bases from V and 10 bases from J, with 13 bases in between. Germline lookup yields CDR1 GTSNPN and CDR2 SVGIG (reference sequence). The CDR3 contains 14 residues.

The rearrangement links TRBV6-5 to TRBJ2-5; 8 positions match TRBD2. J lost 7 bases, V lost 4 bases, and 11 bases had no gene match. From germline, CDR1 is MNHEY and CDR2 SVGAGI. The CDR3 contains 15 residues. CDR3 in amino acids: CASSSGLALAGTQYF. The CDR3 DNA reads TGTGCCAGCAGTTCCGGACTAGCCCTTGCTGGGACCCAGTACTTC.

The genes are TRBV29-1 and TRBJ2-5; TRBD2 agrees at 7 bases. Germline trimming cut 0 bases from V and 6 bases from J; bases unmatched to any gene: 7. CDR3 size: 14 residues. Germline V gives CDR1 SQVTM, CDR2 ANQGSEA. CDR3 in amino acids: CSVEDTAGWKTQYF. The CDR3 bases are TGCAGCGTTGAAGATACAGCGGGGTGGAAGACCCAGTACTTC.

This clone was seen a handful of times. The chain is built from TRBV29-1 and TRBJ2-1; the match to TRBD1 covers 7 bases. Trimming took 0 bases from V and 6 from J; bases not matched to a gene: 14. This CDR3 has 17 residues. Germline values: CDR1 SQVTM, CDR2 ANQGSEA. The CDR3 sequence is CSVEEFGAKGAGNEQFF. The DNA for the CDR3 is TGCAGCGTTGAAGAATTTGGCGCCAAGGGGGCGGGCAATGAGCAGTTCTTC.

The V gene is TRBV29-1, the J gene TRBJ2-7, with 7 bases that match TRBD1. V lost 4 bases, J lost 1 base, and 10 bases stayed unmatched. The germline V gene has CDR1 SQVTM and CDR2 ANQGSEA. CDR3 length: 15 amino acids. The CDR3 here is CSVVDRVGGSYEQYF. DNA of the CDR3: TGCAGCGTTGTAGACAGGGTCGGCGGATCCTACGAGCAGTACTTC.

This clone showed up just a few times. V is TRBV9 and J is TRBJ2-3; 12 positions match TRBD1. Germline V gives CDR1 SGDLS, CDR2 YYNGEE. Losses at the gene ends were 0 bases for V and 7 bases for J; bases not matched to a gene: 3. This CDR3 has 15 amino acids. In DNA form, the CDR3 reads TGTGCCAGCAGCGTAGGGGGACAGGGGGCCAATACGCAGTATTTT. It translates to CASSVGGQGANTQYF.

J is TRBJ1-3 and V is TRBV5-4; D unclear. V lost 0 bases to trimming and J lost 4 bases, with 5 bases between them. Germline V gene sequence: CDR1 SGHNT, CDR2 YYREEE (reference sequence). CDR3 size: 13 residues. The CDR3 bases are TGTGCCAGCAGCTTGGGCAGGGGAAACACCATATATTTT. Translating gives CASSLGRGNTIYF.

Notes on this clone: One end of the junction does not line up with germline, which may come from a read error. V and J are TRBV7-9 and TRBJ2-3; 13 nucleotides align to TRBD2. Germline V gives CDR1 SEHNR, CDR2 FQNEAQ (reference sequence). The CDR3 consists of 12 residues. The CDR3 protein is CASSPGLAGVLF. CDR3 DNA sequence: TGTGCCAGCAGCCCCGGACTAGCGGGGGTCCTTTTT.

The chain couples TRBV30 to TRBJ1-3, with no clear D. Germline V gene sequence: CDR1 GTSNPN, CDR2 SVGIG (reference sequence). This CDR3 is 11 amino acids long. The V end was cut by 4 bases, the J end by 4 bases, with 5 bases between. CDR3: CAWTTGNTIYF. In nucleotides, the CDR3 is TGTGCCTGGACAACAGGAAACACCATATATTTT.

This sequence joins TRBV5-1 and TRBJ1-1, with a tentative D call TRBD1 (6 bases). The germline V gene encodes CDR1 SGHRS and CDR2 YFSETQ. Deletions cut 1 base from V and 5 bases from J, with 12 bases between. CDR3 size: 14 residues. CDR3 residues: CASSLTGLETEAFF. In nucleotides, the CDR3 is TGCGCCAGCAGCTTGACAGGGCTAGAGACTGAAGCTTTCTTT.

The rearrangement links TRBV30 to TRBJ1-2, with 10 bases lining up with TRBD1. This CDR3 has 17 amino acids. Trimming at V came to 0 bases and at J to 6 bases, leaving 13 bases not matched to a gene. From germline, CDR1 is GTSNPN and CDR2 SVGIG (reference sequence). The CDR3: CAWSVTRDRGFENGYTF. The DNA for the CDR3 is TGTGCCTGGAGTGTAACTCGGGACAGGGGCTTTGAGAATGGCTACACCTTC.

This clone was counted between two and nine times. The rearrangement joins TRBV12-5 to TRBJ2-1; D remains unclear. Germline CDR1 LGHNT, CDR2 FRNRAP. This CDR3 contains 11 residues. V lost 7 bases and J 3 bases, leaving 4 bases between the germline ends. The CDR3 DNA sequence: TGTGCTAGTGCCCTCTACAATGAGCAGTTCTTC. The encoded protein is CASALYNEQFF.

The chain joins TRBV29-1 to TRBJ2-4; D not certain. The V gene's germline CDR1 is SQVTM and CDR2 ANQGSEA. This CDR3 region has 13 residues. V lost 5 bases to trimming and J lost 0 bases, with 8 bases between them. CDR3 in DNA: TGCAGCGTTATTGATCTAGCCAAAAACATTCAGTACTTC. Its translation: CSVIDLAKNIQYF.

V usage is TRBV6-5 and J usage is TRBJ2-2, with D perhaps TRBD1 (6 bases). The CDR3 length is 15 residues. With 5 bases removed from V and 4 bases from J, the gap between germline ends came to 14 bases. In germline, CDR1 is MNHEY, CDR2 SVGAGI. In DNA, the CDR3 is TGTGCCAGCAGTAAACAGGGAGTAGGCACCGGGGAGCTGTTTTTT. Its protein product is CASSKQGVGTGELFF.

This chain uses TRBV4-3 with TRBJ1-1; tentative D call: TRBD1 (5 bases). This CDR3 has 15 residues. The V end lost 4 bases, the J end lost 1 base, and 13 bases lay between the germline ends. The V gene's germline CDR1 is LGHNA and CDR2 YSLEER. The CDR3 bases are TGCGCCAGCAGCCTCGGGACGGGAGGGAACACTGAAGCTTTCTTT. It codes for CASSLGTGGNTEAFF.

There are a few counts of this clone. This chain joins TRBV11-2 and TRBJ2-7; D call uncertain. The germline V gene encodes CDR1 SGHAT and CDR2 FQNNGV. This CDR3 has 15 amino acids. V was cut by 1 base and J by 2 bases, with 12 bases left in between. CDR3 nucleotide sequence: TGTGCCAGCAGCTTAGGCCCAGAAGTTCCCTACGAGCAGTACTTC. Translated, it gives CASSLGPEVPYEQYF.

The sample holds one count of this clone. The chain has TRBV5-6 and TRBJ1-2; D uncertain. The CDR3 is 11 residues long. V was shortened by 2 bases and J by 8 bases, with 7 bases between the two germline ends. Germline V gives CDR1 SGHDT, CDR2 YYEEEE. Here the CDR3 reads CASSLRQGYTF. The CDR3 nucleotides read TGTGCCAGCAGCTTAAGGCAGGGCTACACCTTC.